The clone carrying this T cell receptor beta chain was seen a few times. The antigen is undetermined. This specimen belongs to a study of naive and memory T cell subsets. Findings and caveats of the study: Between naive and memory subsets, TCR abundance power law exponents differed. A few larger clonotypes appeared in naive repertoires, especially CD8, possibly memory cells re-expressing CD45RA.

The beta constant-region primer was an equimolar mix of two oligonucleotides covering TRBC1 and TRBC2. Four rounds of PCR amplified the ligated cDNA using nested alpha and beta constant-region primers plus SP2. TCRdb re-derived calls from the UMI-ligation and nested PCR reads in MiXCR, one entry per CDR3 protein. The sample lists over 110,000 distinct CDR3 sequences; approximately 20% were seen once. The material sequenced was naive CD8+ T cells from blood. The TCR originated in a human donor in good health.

The CDR3 DNA reads as TGTGCCAGCAGCCTCACCGGGACAGGGTGGAACGAGCAGTACTTC. Protein product: CASSLTGTGWNEQYF. The rearrangement uses TRBV6-5 and TRBJ2-7; 9 positions match TRBD1. V shed 6 bases and J 5 bases; nucleotides not matched to a gene: 11. The CDR3 contains 15 residues. CDR1 and CDR2 (germline): MNHEY, SVGAGI.